This TCR beta chain came from a study of blood T cell repertoires in COVID-19 (dated by TCRdb to 2018 to 2020). As for the study more broadly: Collaborator samples came from the United States, Italy and Spain and covered acute and convalescent phases of COVID-19. The material from the prospective study consisted of cDNA or gDNA derived from T cells, B-cell-depleted T cells, or PBMCs. The dataset comprised deeply sampled blood TCRbeta repertoires from subjects exposed to, actively infected with, or recovered from COVID-19. The repertoires were released in a freely available public database meant as a resource for research on the immune response to SARS-CoV-2. The samples were drawn from two sources: the first 160 participants of the ongoing ImmuneRACE study, and 1,200 or so subjects contributed by 6 global collaborators. Nearly every sample came with metadata listing a de-identified subject ID, COVID-19 status, age in years and sex. Where available, HLA class I and class II types were obtained from metadata supplied by the sample provider rather than from assay-based typing. Paper-wide results and their limitations: How much clinical and demographic metadata was included differed by source and by participant, and the metadata was provided uncurated.

Collaborating institutions collected whole blood in K2EDTA tubes following their own protocols. For TCRbeta analysis, collaborator samples were shipped as frozen whole blood, as isolated PBMCs, or as DNA extracted from either sample type. Notes on this clone: The target of this receptor is not known. No much larger clonotype is one base removed from it; base qualities were not supplied.

The immunoSEQ Assay, a bias-controlled multiplex PCR, was used to amplify TCRbeta CDR3 regions from genomic DNA. On the authors' methods: Within the assay, amplification of reference gene primers was used to estimate how many nucleated cells each sample contained. Sequence reads were collapsed and filtered to measure the absolute abundance of every unique TCRbeta CDR3 rearrangement. Productive Simpson clonality was computed per sample as the square root of Simpson's diversity index over productive rearrangements. The source is immuneACCESS, and TCRdb retained only in-frame sequences with V and J called. Part of the clones is not carried over; for the studies checked, unresolved V genes explain less than half of this, and the remainder is unexplained. The V and J calls and clone size come from that table; D and trimming were worked out from the DNA. The sample has more than 25,000 clones on record, 90% of them singletons. In total, the top ten clones hold 8% to 9% of the sample.

The receptor comes from a man between 65 and 85 years old with active or convalescent COVID-19. Input material: peripheral blood.

The nucleotides are TGCGCCAGCAGCCAAGGGTCATGGCTTGCCAGGGGCGGCGAGCAGTACTTC. The translation is CASSQGSWLARGGEQYF. The rearrangement combines TRBV4-1 with TRBJ2-7; a tentative D call is TRBD1 (6 bases match). The CDR3 numbers 17 residues from cysteine through phenylalanine. Kept here is only the CDR3 DNA, which spans 51 bases and is read in frame from base 1. The germline V gene yields MGHRA for CDR1 and YSYEKL for CDR2. V drops 1 base and J drops 6 bases, leaving 22 bases in between.